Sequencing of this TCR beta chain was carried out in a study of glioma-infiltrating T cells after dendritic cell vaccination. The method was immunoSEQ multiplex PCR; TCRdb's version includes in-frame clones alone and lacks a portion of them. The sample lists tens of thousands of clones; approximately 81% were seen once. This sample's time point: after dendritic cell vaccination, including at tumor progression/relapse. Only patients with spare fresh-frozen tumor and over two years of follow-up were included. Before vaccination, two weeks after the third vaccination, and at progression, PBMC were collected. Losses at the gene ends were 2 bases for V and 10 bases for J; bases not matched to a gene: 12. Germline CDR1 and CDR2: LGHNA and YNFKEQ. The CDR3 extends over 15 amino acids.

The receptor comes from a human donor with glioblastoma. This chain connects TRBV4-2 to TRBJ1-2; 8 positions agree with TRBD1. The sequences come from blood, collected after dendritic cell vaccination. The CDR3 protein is CASSQPGQAEVSYTF. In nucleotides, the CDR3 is TGTGCCAGCAGCCAACCGGGACAGGCCGAAGTTTCCTACACCTTC.